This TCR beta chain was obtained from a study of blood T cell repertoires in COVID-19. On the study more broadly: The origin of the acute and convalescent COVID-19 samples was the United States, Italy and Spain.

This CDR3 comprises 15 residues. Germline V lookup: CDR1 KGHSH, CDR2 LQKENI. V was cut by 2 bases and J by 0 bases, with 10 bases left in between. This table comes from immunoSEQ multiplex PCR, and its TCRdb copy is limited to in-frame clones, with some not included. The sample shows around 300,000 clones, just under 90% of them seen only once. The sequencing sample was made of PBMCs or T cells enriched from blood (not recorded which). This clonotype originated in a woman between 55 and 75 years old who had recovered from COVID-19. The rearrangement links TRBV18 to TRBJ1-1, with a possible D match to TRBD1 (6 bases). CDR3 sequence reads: CASSPARDMNTEAFF. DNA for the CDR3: TGTGCCAGCTCACCAGCCAGGGACATGAACACTGAAGCTTTCTTT. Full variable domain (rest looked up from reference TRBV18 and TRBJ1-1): NAGVMQNPRHLVRRRGQEARLRCSPMKGHSHVYWYRQLPEEGLKFMVYLQKENIIDESGMPKERFSAEFPKEGPSILRIQQVVRGDSAAYFCASSPARDMNTEAFFGQGTRLTVV.